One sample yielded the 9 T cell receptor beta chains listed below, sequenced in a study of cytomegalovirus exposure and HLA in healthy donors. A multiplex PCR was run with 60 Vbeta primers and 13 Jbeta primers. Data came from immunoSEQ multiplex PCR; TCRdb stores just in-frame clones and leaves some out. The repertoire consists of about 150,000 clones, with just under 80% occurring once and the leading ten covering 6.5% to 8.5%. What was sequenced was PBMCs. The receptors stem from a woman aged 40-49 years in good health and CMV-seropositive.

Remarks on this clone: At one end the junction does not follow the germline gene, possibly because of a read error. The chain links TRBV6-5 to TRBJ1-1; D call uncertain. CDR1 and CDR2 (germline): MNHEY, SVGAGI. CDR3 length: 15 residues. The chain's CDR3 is CASSLTSLPNTGAFF. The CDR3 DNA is TGTGCCAGCAGCCTGACATCGCTCCCGAACACTGGAGCTTTCTTT.

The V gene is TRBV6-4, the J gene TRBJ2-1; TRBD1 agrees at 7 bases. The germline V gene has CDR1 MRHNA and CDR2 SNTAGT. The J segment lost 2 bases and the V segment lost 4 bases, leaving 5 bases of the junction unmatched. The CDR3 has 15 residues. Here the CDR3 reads CASSASDRTYNEQFF. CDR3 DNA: TGTGCCAGCAGTGCGTCGGACAGGACCTACAATGAGCAGTTCTTC.

As DNA, the CDR3 is TGTGCCAGTAGTCCCCACAGGGAATGGGACACTGAAGCTTTCTTT. This sequence encodes CASSPHREWDTEAFF. The V and J genes are TRBV19 and TRBJ1-1, with a possible D match to TRBD1 (6 bases). The germline V gene has CDR1 LNHDA and CDR2 SQIVND (reference sequence). This CDR3 has 15 residues. The V gene lost 5 bases and the J gene lost 3 bases, with 16 bases spanning the gap.

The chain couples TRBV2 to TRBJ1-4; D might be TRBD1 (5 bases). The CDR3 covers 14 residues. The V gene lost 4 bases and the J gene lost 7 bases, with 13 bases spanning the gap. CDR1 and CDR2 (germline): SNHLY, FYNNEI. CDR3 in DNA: TGTGCCAGCAGTGTAGGGGAGCGGGGTGAAAAACTGTTTTTT. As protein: CASSVGERGEKLFF.

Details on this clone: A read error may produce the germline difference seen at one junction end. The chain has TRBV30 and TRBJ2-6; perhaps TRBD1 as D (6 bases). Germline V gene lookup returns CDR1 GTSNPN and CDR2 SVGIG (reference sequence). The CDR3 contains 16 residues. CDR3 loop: CAWSRGTPSGANGLTF. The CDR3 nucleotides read TGTGCCTGGAGTAGGGGGACACCATCTGGGGCCAACGGCCTGACTTTC.

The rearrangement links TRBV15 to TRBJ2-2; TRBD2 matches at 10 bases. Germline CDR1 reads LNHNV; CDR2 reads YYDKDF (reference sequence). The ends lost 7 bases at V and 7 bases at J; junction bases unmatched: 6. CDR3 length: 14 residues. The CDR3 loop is CATISGGYGGELFF. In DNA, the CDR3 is TGTGCCACCATTAGCGGGGGGTACGGCGGGGAGCTGTTTTTT.

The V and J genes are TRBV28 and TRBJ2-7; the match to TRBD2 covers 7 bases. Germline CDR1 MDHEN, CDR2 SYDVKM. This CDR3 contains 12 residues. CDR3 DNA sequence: TGTGCGATATCTCGGGGGGCCTACGAGCAGTACTTC. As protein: CAISRGAYEQYF.

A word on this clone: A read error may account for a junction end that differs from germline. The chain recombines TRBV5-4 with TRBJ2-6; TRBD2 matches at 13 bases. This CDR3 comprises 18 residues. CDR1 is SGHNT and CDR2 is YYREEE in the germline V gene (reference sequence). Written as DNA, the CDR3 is TGTGCCAGCAGCCTGGGGACTAGCGGGGCCGGGGGGGCCAACGGCCTGACTTTC. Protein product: CASSLGTSGAGGANGLTF.

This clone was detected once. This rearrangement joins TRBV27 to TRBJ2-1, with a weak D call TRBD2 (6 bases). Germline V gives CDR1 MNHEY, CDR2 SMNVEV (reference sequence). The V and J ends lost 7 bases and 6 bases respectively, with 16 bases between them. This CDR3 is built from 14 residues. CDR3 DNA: TGTGCCAGCAAACCGACTTTTAGCGGCAATGAGCAGTTCTTC. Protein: CASKPTFSGNEQFF.